One sample yielded the 7 T cell receptor beta chains listed below, sequenced in a study of OX40 agonist ivuxolimab in advanced cancers. Using immunoSEQ multiplex PCR, the repertoire was profiled, and TCRdb retains in-frame clones only, with some absent. Here the sample spans 57,000 or so clones, 86% being singletons. The sequencing here drew on CD4+ or CD8+ T cells sorted from blood, taken in a trial of the OX40 agonist ivuxolimab. Every receptor here comes from an adult with an advanced solid tumor such as melanoma, head and neck, liver or kidney cancer.

The chain couples TRBV28 to TRBJ1-3; D is possibly TRBD1 (5 bases). Trimming stripped 7 bases from V and 1 base from J, with 23 bases between. Looked up from germline, CDR1 is MDHEN and CDR2 is SYDVKM. CDR3 size: 18 residues. CDR3 region: CASTSEGEWFGSGNTIYF. DNA of the CDR3: TGTGCCAGCACCTCGGAAGGGGAATGGTTTGGTTCTGGAAACACCATATATTTT.

This chain connects TRBV5-1 to TRBJ2-3, with D uncertain. Germline lookup yields CDR1 SGHRS and CDR2 YFSETQ. The ends were cut back, 3 bases at V and 6 bases at J, with 8 bases in the middle. The CDR3 loop spans 12 amino acids. CDR3 amino acids: CASSSEGDTQYF. The CDR3 DNA sequence: TGCGCCAGCAGCTCGGAAGGGGATACGCAGTATTTT.

The chain combines TRBV5-1 with TRBJ1-6; 9 nucleotides align to TRBD1. Trimming took 2 bases from V and 6 from J; bases not matched to a gene: 6. CDR1 SGHRS and CDR2 YFSETQ come from the germline V gene. The CDR3 is 16 residues long. DNA of the CDR3: TGCGCCAGCAGCTTCACAGGGGGCGCGGCTAATTCACCCCTCCACTTT. Translation: CASSFTGGAANSPLHF.

This sequence joins TRBV7-2 and TRBJ1-1, with 8 bases matching TRBD1. With V trimmed by 5 bases and J by 2 bases, 10 bases remained unmatched. Per germline, CDR1 SGHTA and CDR2 FQGNSA. The CDR3 runs 16 residues. CDR3 amino acids: CASSPLGTGHNTEAFF. In nucleotides, the CDR3 is TGTGCCAGCAGCCCGTTGGGGACAGGACATAACACTGAAGCTTTCTTT.

The rearrangement uses TRBV7-9 and TRBJ1-2, with D unclear. The CDR3 runs 13 residues. CDR1 is SEHNR, CDR2 FQNEAQ, per germline (reference sequence). Trimming removed 5 bases from V and 8 bases from J, with 15 bases in between. CDR3 loop: CASSPNPNSGYTF. The DNA for the CDR3 is TGTGCCAGCAGCCCAAACCCTAATAGCGGCTACACCTTC.

The chain couples TRBV5-1 to TRBJ2-7, with 9 nucleotides matching TRBD2. The J segment lost 0 bases and the V segment lost 0 bases, leaving 4 bases of the junction unmatched. The CDR3 runs to 16 residues. Germline CDR1 and CDR2: SGHRS and YFSETQ. The CDR3 reads CASSLARAGGSYEQYF. CDR3 bases: TGCGCCAGCAGCTTGGCCAGAGCGGGGGGCTCCTACGAGCAGTACTTC.

This clone was observed once. The V and J genes are TRBV18 and TRBJ1-1; D not certain. Trimming left V 1 base short and J 7 bases short, with 16 bases between. The CDR3 runs 15 residues. Germline loops: CDR1 KGHSH, CDR2 LQKENI. CDR3 residues: CASSPHEAAWGEAFF. For the CDR3, the DNA is TGTGCCAGCTCACCACATGAGGCAGCCTGGGGTGAAGCTTTCTTT.